The present T cell receptor (beta chain) was sequenced within a study of cytomegalovirus exposure and HLA in healthy donors. In the study overall: Caucasian-associated ancestry cluster membership applied to over 80% of nearly 400 genotyped donors.

The PCR used 60 Vbeta and 13 Jbeta primers. Assay: immunoSEQ multiplex PCR; the TCRdb copy retains only in-frame clones and omits some. Counted here are some 140,000 clones, around 72% occurring once; the ten biggest clones make up roughly 1.3%. V dropped 3 bases and J dropped 0 bases, with 12 bases sitting between them. This CDR3 comprises 16 residues. Per the germline V gene, CDR1 is KGHSH and CDR2 is LQKENI. Unrecorded immune exposures were likely, despite nominal health at sampling. The sample taken for sequencing was PBMCs. This clonotype was sampled from a woman aged 40 to 50 in good health and CMV-seronegative. The chain joins TRBV18 to TRBJ2-1; no firm D call. CDR3 nucleotide sequence: TGTGCCAGCTCACCTGTTTCGCCGAGCTCCTACAATGAGCAGTTCTTC. This translates into CASSPVSPSSYNEQFF.